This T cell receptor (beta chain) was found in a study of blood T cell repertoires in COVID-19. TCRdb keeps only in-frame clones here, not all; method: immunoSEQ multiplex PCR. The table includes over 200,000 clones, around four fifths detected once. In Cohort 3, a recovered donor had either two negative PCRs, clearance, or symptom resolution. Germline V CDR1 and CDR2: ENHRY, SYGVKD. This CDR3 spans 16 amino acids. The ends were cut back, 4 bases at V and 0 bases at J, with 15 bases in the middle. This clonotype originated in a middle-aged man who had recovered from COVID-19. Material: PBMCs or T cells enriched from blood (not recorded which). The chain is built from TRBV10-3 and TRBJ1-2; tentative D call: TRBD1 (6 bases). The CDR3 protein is CAISAASTGANYGYTF. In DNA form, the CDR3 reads TGTGCCATCAGTGCCGCCTCGACAGGAGCTAACTATGGCTACACCTTC.